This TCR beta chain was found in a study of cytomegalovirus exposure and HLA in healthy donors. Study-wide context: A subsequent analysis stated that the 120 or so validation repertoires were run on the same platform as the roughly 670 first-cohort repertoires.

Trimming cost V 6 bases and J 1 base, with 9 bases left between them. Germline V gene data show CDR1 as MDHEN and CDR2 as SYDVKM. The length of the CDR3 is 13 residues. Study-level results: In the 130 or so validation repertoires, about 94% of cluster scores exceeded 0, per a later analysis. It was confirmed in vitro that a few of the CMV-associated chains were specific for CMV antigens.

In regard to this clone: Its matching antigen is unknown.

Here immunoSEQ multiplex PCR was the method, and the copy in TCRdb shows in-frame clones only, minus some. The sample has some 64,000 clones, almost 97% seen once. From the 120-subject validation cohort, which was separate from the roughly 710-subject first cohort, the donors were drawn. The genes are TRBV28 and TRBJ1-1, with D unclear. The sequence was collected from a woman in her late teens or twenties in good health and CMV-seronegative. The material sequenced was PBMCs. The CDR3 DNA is TGTGCCAGCAGCCCCCGACAGAACACTGAAGCTTTCTTT. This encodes CASSPRQNTEAFF.